This T cell receptor beta chain was recovered during a study of cytomegalovirus exposure and HLA in healthy donors. Primers: 60 Vbeta forward and 13 Jbeta reverse. This table comes from immunoSEQ multiplex PCR, and its TCRdb copy is limited to in-frame clones, with some not included. The table includes 200,000 to 250,000 clones, about 80% detected once. Trimming took 1 base from V and 8 from J, leaving 20 bases between them. The CDR3 contains 17 residues. CDR1 LNHNV and CDR2 YYDKDF come from the germline V gene (reference sequence). Worth noting for this clone: Its antigen is unidentified.

Overall study results and limits: From TCR beta sequences, most subjects' HLA-A and HLA-B alleles were reportedly predicted accurately. Most TCR beta V segments were productive about 90% or about 30% of the time in an earlier analysis.

The receptor's source is a woman between 35 and 50 years old in good health and CMV-seronegative. The chain recombines TRBV15 with TRBJ1-4; maybe TRBD1 (5 bases). Sequenced: PBMCs. CDR3 residues: CATSRGLTGSVGEKLFF. The CDR3 nucleotides read TGTGCCACCAGCAGAGGTTTAACAGGTTCTGTTGGGGAAAAACTGTTTTTT.